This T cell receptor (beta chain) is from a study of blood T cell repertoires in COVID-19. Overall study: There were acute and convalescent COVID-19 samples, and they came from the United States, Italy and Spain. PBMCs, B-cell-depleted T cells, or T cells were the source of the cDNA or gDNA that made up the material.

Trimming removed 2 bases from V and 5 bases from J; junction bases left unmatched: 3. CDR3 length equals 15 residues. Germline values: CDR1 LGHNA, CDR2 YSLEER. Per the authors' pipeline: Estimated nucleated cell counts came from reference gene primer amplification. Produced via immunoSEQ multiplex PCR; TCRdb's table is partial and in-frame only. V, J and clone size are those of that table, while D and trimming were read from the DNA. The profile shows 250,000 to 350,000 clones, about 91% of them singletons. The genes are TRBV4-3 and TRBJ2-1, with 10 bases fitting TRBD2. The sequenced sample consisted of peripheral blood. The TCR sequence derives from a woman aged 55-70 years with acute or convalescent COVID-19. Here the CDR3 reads CASSQIAGGNNEQFF. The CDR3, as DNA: TGCGCCAGCAGCCAAATAGCGGGGGGTAACAATGAGCAGTTCTTC.